Each of the 25 T cell receptor beta chains below was sequenced from the same sample in a study of shared clonotypes between healthy human individuals. Sequenced by immunoSEQ multiplex PCR; TCRdb stores in-frame clones only, minus some. In the table there are about 490,000 clones, 81% of which are singletons. The sequencing sample was made of PBMCs. These receptors all stem from a woman between 40 and 50 years old in good health. Some clones in this sample may be carry-over from other donors' samples.

This clone was observed a few times. A read error likely explains this, since a far larger clone differs by one base. V and J are TRBV29-1 and TRBJ1-2; D remains unclear. This CDR3 is built from 11 residues. From germline, CDR1 is SQVTM and CDR2 ANQGSEA. This CDR3 reads CRESSNYGYTF. DNA of the CDR3: TGCAGAGAGTCCTCAAACTATGGCTACACCTTC.

Concerning this clone itself: Since a far larger clone is one base different, this is likely a read error. This CDR3 is missing its conserved last phenylalanine or tryptophan, likely due to a read error. V gene TRBV6-5 combines with J gene TRBJ1-2; no firm D call. V was cut by 8 bases and J by 4 bases, with 14 bases left in between. This CDR3 spans 13 amino acids. Germline V CDR1 and CDR2: MNHEY, SVGAGI. The CDR3 sequence is CASRVRASYGYTL. The CDR3 DNA follows: TGTGCCAGCCGGGTCCGGGCTAGCTATGGCTACACCCTC.

This clone was seen once. This sequence joins TRBV28 and TRBJ2-2; TRBD2 matches 11 bases. Germline V lookup: CDR1 MDHEN, CDR2 SYDVKM. J lost 0 bases, V lost 1 base, and 4 bases had no gene match. The CDR3 totals 18 residues. Here the CDR3 DNA reads TGTGCCAGCAGTTTATATGTGACTAGCGGGACGAACACCGGGGAGCTGTTTTTT. This codes for CASSLYVTSGTNTGELFF.

In the case of this clone: Other DNA sequences of this sample code for an identical CDR3. V gene TRBV7-9 combines with J gene TRBJ2-7; perhaps TRBD2 as D (6 bases). There are 12 residues in the CDR3. Deletions cut 3 bases from V and 4 bases from J, with 7 bases between. Germline CDR1 reads SEHNR; CDR2 reads FQNEAQ (reference sequence). Here the CDR3 DNA reads TGTGCCAGCAGCTTCGGGAGTTACGAGCAGTACTTC. Encoded protein: CASSFGSYEQYF.

This clone was observed once. The V gene is TRBV6-6, the J gene TRBJ2-7, with D possibly TRBD1 on 6 matching bases. CDR1 and CDR2 from the germline V gene are MNHNY and SVGAGI (reference sequence). The CDR3 covers 15 residues. Trimming removed 4 bases from V and 3 bases from J, with 16 bases in between. CDR3 sequence (DNA): TGTGCCAGCAGTTTCAATACAGGGTGGGGCTACGAGCAGTACTTC. Its protein product is CASSFNTGWGYEQYF.

The chain recombines TRBV4-3 with TRBJ2-1; perhaps D is TRBD1 or TRBD2 (6 bases each). The CDR3 is 16 residues long. Trimming took 6 bases from V and 7 from J, leaving 22 bases between them. Looked up from germline, CDR1 is LGHNA and CDR2 is YSLEER. The CDR3 spells CASSLGAGTGGNEQFF. The CDR3 DNA sequence: TGCGCCAGCAGTCTGGGGGCAGGGACTGGTGGGAATGAGCAGTTCTTC.

With regard to this clone: A far larger clone is one nucleotide away, so this likely arose from a read error. The chain is built from TRBV5-1 and TRBJ2-5, with TRBD1 matching over 7 bases. The V and J ends lost 1 base and 3 bases, in that order; junction bases with no gene match: 3. The CDR3 loop spans 14 amino acids. In germline, CDR1 is SGHRS, CDR2 YFSETQ. This CDR3 reads CASSLRGQKETQYF. The CDR3 region has the DNA TGCGCCAGCAGCTTGAGGGGACAGAAAGAGACCCAGTACTTC.

This clone has just one count. The likely explanation is a read error, given a far larger clone one base away. The J gene is TRBJ1-2, the V gene TRBV9, with 10 bases aligning to TRBD1. Looked up from germline, CDR1 is SGDLS and CDR2 is YYNGEE. This CDR3 contains 14 residues. Trimming at V came to 5 bases and at J to 2 bases, leaving 3 bases not matched to a gene. DNA for the CDR3: TGTGCCAGCAGGGAGACAGGGGGCAACTATGGCTACACCTTC. It translates to CASRETGGNYGYTF.

The chain employs TRBV5-1 and TRBJ2-5; D gene unclear. The CDR3 sequence is 13 residues long. In germline, CDR1 is SGHRS, CDR2 YFSETQ. V lost 4 bases, J lost 1 base, and 8 bases lay in between. The chain's CDR3 is CASSPTAQETQYF. The DNA of the CDR3 is TGCGCCAGCAGCCCAACTGCCCAAGAGACCCAGTACTTC.

This clone was observed once. J is TRBJ1-2 and V is TRBV5-4; D may be TRBD1 (5 bases). The CDR3 spans 14 residues. Trimming left V 4 bases short and J 4 bases short, with 14 bases between. The germline gives CDR1 SGHNT, CDR2 YYREEE (reference sequence). CDR3 nucleotide sequence: TGTGCCAGCAGCGCAGTCTTGCAGGGCTATGGCTACACCTTC. It encodes CASSAVLQGYGYTF. Combining the CDR3 with reference TRBV5-4 and TRBJ1-2 gives the whole variable domain ETGVTQSPTHLIKTRGQQVTLRCSSQSGHNTVSWYQQALGQGPQFIFQYYREEENGRGNFPPRFSGLQFPNYSSELNVNALELDDSALYLCASSAVLQGYGYTFGSGTRLTVV.

This clone was picked up one time. Compared with germline, one end of the junction differs, possibly owing to a read error. The chain recombines TRBV6-4 with TRBJ2-7; 9 bases are shared with TRBD2. From germline, CDR1 is MRHNA and CDR2 SNTAGT. The CDR3 spans 15 residues. CDR3 DNA sequence: TGTGCCAGCAGTGAGGCCGGGACTAGCTCCGACGAGCAGTACTTC. Protein product: CASSEAGTSSDEQYF.

The chain has TRBV11-3 and TRBJ2-5, with a tentative D call TRBD2 (7 bases). The CDR3 sequence is 14 residues long. Germline assignment: CDR1 SGHNT and CDR2 YENEEA. With 1 base removed from V and 5 bases from J, the gap between germline ends came to 11 bases. The CDR3, as DNA: TGTGCCAGCAGCTTAGCAGGGGAGGGGGAGACCCAGTACTTC. As protein: CASSLAGEGETQYF.

This sequence joins TRBV6-6 and TRBJ1-3, with 7 bases fitting TRBD1. There are 13 residues in the CDR3. Germline assignment: CDR1 MNHNY and CDR2 SVGAGI (reference sequence). After removal of 5 bases from V and 4 bases from J, the junction contained 2 bases not matched to a gene. The DNA for the CDR3 is TGTGCCAGCAGTGGGGGACAGGGAAACACCATATATTTT. Translated: CASSGGQGNTIYF.

This clone was detected only a few times. The likely explanation is a read error, given a far larger clone one base away. The V and J genes are TRBV30 and TRBJ1-1; D possibly corresponds to TRBD1 (5 bases). CDR1 and CDR2 from the germline V gene are GTSNPN and SVGIG (reference sequence). V lost 5 bases, J lost 5 bases, and 15 bases lay in between. This CDR3 has 13 residues. For the CDR3, the DNA is TGTGCCTGGTCCCTGACAGCTGGGACTGAAGCTTTCTTT. The encoded protein is CAWSLTAGTEAFF.

This clone has more than one count but fewer than ten. This sequence joins TRBV7-2 and TRBJ2-6; D gene unclear. The CDR3 sequence is 13 residues long. The germline gives CDR1 SGHTA, CDR2 FQGNSA. Between the trimmed V and J ends, which lost 6 bases and 4 bases, there was a span of 7 bases. CDR3 bases: TGTGCCAGCAGACGCGCCGGGGCCAACGTCCTGACTTTC. It specifies CASRRAGANVLTF.

This clone showed up just once. The chain recombines TRBV7-9 with TRBJ1-1; no firm D call. The CDR3 is made up of 12 amino acids. Germline assignment: CDR1 SEHNR and CDR2 FQNEAQ (reference sequence). Trimming pared 6 bases from V and 7 bases from J, leaving 12 bases between. This chain's CDR3 is CASRIGIDEAFF. CDR3 DNA: TGTGCCAGCAGGATAGGTATCGATGAAGCTTTCTTT. Looking up the rest from reference TRBV7-9 and TRBJ1-1 gives the full variable domain: DTGVSQNPRHKITKRGQNVTFRCDPISEHNRLYWYRQTLGQGPEFLTYFQNEAQLEKSRLLSDRFSAERPKGSFSTLEIQRTEQGDSAMYLCASRIGIDEAFFGQGTRLTVV.

The chain is built from TRBV7-2 and TRBJ2-1; no firm D call. The CDR3 runs to 13 residues. V was shortened by 5 bases and J by 5 bases, with 10 bases between the two germline ends. Germline loops: CDR1 SGHTA, CDR2 FQGNSA. The CDR3 sequence is CASSVRIDNEQFF. Here the CDR3 DNA reads TGTGCCAGCAGCGTTAGAATTGACAATGAGCAGTTCTTC. The full variable domain, rest sourced from reference TRBV7-2 and TRBJ2-1, is GAGVSQSPSNKVTEKGKDVELRCDPISGHTALYWYRQSLGQGLEFLIYFQGNSAPDKSGLPSDRFSAERTGGSVSTLTIQRTQQEDSAVYLCASSVRIDNEQFFGPGTRLTVL.

For this clone: A read error is the likely source, as a far larger clone sits one nucleotide away. This same CDR3 is encoded by further DNA sequences in the sample. The chain is built from TRBV9 and TRBJ1-2, with D unclear. Germline assignment: CDR1 SGDLS and CDR2 YYNGEE. This CDR3 has 12 residues. The CDR3 sequence: CASSVRGSGYTF. The CDR3 DNA follows: TGTGCTAGCAGCGTCCGTGGAAGTGGCTACACCTTC.

Comments on this clone: With a far larger clone one base away, a read error is the likely cause. The same CDR3 also results from other DNA sequences found in this sample. V is TRBV28 and J is TRBJ1-2; possibly TRBD1 for D (5 bases). V was pared by 8 bases and J by 8 bases, with 24 bases between. Germline loops: CDR1 MDHEN, CDR2 SYDVKM. The CDR3 sequence is 15 residues long. CDR3: CASLDFPGTRKGYTF. Here the CDR3 DNA reads TGTGCCAGCCTTGATTTCCCCGGGACGAGAAAAGGCTACACCTTC.

Only one count was recorded for this clone. This rearrangement joins TRBV28 to TRBJ2-1; no clear D. The CDR3 spans 11 residues. Trimming pared 3 bases from V and 8 bases from J, leaving 5 bases between. Germline V gene sequence: CDR1 MDHEN, CDR2 SYDVKM. CDR3: CASSLIYEQFF. The CDR3 DNA reads TGTGCCAGCAGTTTGATCTATGAGCAGTTCTTC.

This clone was counted a single time. This chain uses TRBV10-1 with TRBJ2-1, with TRBD2 identical over 16 bases. Trimming cost V 6 bases and J 7 bases; bases outside gene matches: 9. This CDR3 spans 17 amino acids. Per the germline V gene, CDR1 is WNHNN and CDR2 is SYGVQD (reference sequence). The CDR3 DNA follows: TGCGCCAGCAGCGACCGTGGGACTAGCGGGAGGGCGAATGAGCAGTTCTTC. It specifies CASSDRGTSGRANEQFF.

V gene TRBV5-1 combines with J gene TRBJ2-5, with 7 bases fitting TRBD2. The CDR3 loop spans 14 amino acids. Germline loops: CDR1 SGHRS, CDR2 YFSETQ. V dropped 4 bases and J dropped 5; count of bases not matched to a gene: 8. In DNA form, the CDR3 reads TGCGCCAGCAGCAGCGGGACGTTGGGGGAGACCCAGTACTTC. Its translation: CASSSGTLGETQYF.

A remark on this clone: This likely stems from a read error, as it lies one base from a far larger clone. Other DNA variants within this sample encode the same CDR3. V and J are TRBV7-2 and TRBJ2-5, with 8 positions matching TRBD2. Germline V gene sequence: CDR1 SGHTA, CDR2 FQGNSA. This CDR3 region has 14 residues. CDR3 sequence (DNA): TGTGCCAGCAGCTTAGCCGGGAGGGGGAAGACGCAGTACTTC. Its protein product is CASSLAGRGKTQYF.

The V call is TRBV11-2, the J call TRBJ2-2; 16 bases are a match to TRBD2. The V gene end was trimmed by 1 base and the J gene end by 4 bases; junction bases not matched to a gene: 6. The CDR3 is 19 residues long. In germline, CDR1 is SGHAT, CDR2 FQNNGV. In DNA form, the CDR3 reads TGTGCCAGCAGCTTAGTTCCGGGACTAGCGGGAGGGCCCACCGGGGAGCTGTTTTTT. Its protein product is CASSLVPGLAGGPTGELFF.

The V call is TRBV10-1, the J call TRBJ1-4; 9 bases fit TRBD1. The germline V gene encodes CDR1 WNHNN and CDR2 SYGVQD (reference sequence). This CDR3 is built from 13 residues. V was pared by 8 bases and J by 4 bases, with 2 bases of the junction left unmatched. The DNA of the CDR3 is TGCGCCAGCGGGGACAGGGATAATGAAAAACTGTTTTTT. Encoded protein: CASGDRDNEKLFF.